This TCR beta chain comes out of a study of regulatory T cells in long-lasting Graves disease. Study-level background: More than 5 years of antithyroid drugs with positive TSH receptor antibodies defined persistent Graves' disease. Whole-study results and caveats: There was favoring of TRBV28, TRBJ1-2 and TRBJ2-5 in persistent disease. Persistent Graves' patients possessed reduced TCR diversity relative to recently diagnosed ones.

As to this clonotype: The antigen is undetermined. It may be a read error: a sequence one base away is much more abundant.

Time point denoted: persistent/refractory GD, antithyroid drugs over 5 years with positive TRAb. Isolated PBMC RNA provided the starting material for the TCR library. In this cohort, patients came from an endocrinology department located in Xi'an, China. V shed 8 bases and J 3 bases; nucleotides not matched to a gene: 9. CDR3 length equals 14 residues. CDR1 and CDR2 (germline): MDHEN, SYDVKM. Both iRepertoire HTBI primers and Arm-PCR of CDR3 regions were used to build the TCR beta libraries. One entry per CDR3 protein, called by TCRdb with MiXCR from the multiplex PCR reads. The sample consists of 700,000 or so distinct CDR3 sequences, about 30% of them appearing once.

The sequence came from a female donor with Graves disease. The chain joins TRBV28 to TRBJ1-1; 7 nucleotides align to TRBD1. The source material was peripheral blood mononuclear cells (PBMCs), sampled when the disease was refractory, from a patient treated with antithyroid drugs. The CDR3 region is CASGTTGLDTEAFF. For the CDR3, the DNA is TGTGCCAGCGGCACGACAGGGCTCGACACTGAAGCTTTCTTT.